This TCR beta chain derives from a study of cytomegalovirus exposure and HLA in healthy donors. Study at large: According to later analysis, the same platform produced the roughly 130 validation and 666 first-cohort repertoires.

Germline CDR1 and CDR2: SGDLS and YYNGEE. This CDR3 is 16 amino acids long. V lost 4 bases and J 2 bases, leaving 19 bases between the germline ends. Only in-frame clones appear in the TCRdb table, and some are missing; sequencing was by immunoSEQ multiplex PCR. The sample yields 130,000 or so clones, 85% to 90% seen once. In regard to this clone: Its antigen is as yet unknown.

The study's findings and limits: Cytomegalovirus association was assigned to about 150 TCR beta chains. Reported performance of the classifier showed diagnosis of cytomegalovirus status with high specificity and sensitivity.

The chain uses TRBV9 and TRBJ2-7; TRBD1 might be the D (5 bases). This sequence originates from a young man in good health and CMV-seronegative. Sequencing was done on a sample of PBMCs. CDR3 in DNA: TGTGCCAGCAGCCTCCACCAAGGGGCCCTTACCTACGAGCAGTACTTC. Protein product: CASSLHQGALTYEQYF.